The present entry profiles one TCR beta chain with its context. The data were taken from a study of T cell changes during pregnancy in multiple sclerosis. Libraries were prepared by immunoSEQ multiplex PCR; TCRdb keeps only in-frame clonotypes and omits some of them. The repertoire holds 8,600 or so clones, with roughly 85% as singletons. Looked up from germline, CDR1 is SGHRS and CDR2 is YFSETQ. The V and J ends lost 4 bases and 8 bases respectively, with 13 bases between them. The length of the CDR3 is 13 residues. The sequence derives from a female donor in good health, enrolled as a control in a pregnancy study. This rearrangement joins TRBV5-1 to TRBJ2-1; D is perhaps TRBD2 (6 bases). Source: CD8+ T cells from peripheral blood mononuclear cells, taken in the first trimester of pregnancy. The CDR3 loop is CASSLREFDEQFF. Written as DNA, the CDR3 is TGCGCCAGCAGCCTTCGGGAGTTCGATGAGCAGTTCTTC. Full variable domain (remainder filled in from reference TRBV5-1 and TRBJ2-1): KAGVTQTPRYLIKTRGQQVTLSCSPISGHRSVSWYQQTPGQGLQFLFEYFSETQRNKGNFPGRFSGRQFSNSRSEMNVSTLELGDSALYLCASSLREFDEQFFGPGTRLTVL.